This passage covers 21 T cell receptor beta chains from one sample sequenced in a study of T cells in Graves' hyperthyroidism and ophthalmopathy. Amplification of TCR beta CDR3 regions used RNA as the template. TCR CDR3 underwent first-round RT-PCR with the HTBI primer set. TCRdb reprocessed the multiplex PCR reads with MiXCR, giving one entry per CDR3 protein. Seen here are approximately 640,000 distinct CDR3 sequences, about 45% observed once, and the top ten hold 7% to 7.5%. Sequencing was done on a sample of peripheral blood or thyroid tissue (not recorded which). The receptors derive from an adult man with Graves' disease, either hyperthyroidism or ophthalmopathy (not recorded which).

This clonotype was recorded a few times. The V and J genes are TRBV6-6 and TRBJ2-5, with TRBD2 matching over 12 bases. The V gene end was trimmed by 6 bases and the J gene end by 4 bases; junction bases not matched to a gene: 6. The CDR3 totals 15 residues. Germline loops: CDR1 MNHNY, CDR2 SVGAGI (reference sequence). The CDR3 region has the DNA TGTGCCAGCAGGGCTAGCGGGGGGGCTTCAGAGACCCAGTACTTC. It yields the protein CASRASGGASETQYF.

This clonotype was seen many times. The chain carries TRBV7-6 and TRBJ1-5; D possibly corresponds to TRBD1 (5 bases). Germline V CDR1 and CDR2: SGHVS, FNYEAQ. Trimming pared 1 base from V and 4 bases from J, leaving 11 bases between. This CDR3 comprises 15 residues. Here the CDR3 reads CASSLGRVGNQPQHF. The CDR3 coding sequence is TGTGCCAGCAGCTTAGGCAGGGTAGGGAATCAGCCCCAGCATTTT.

In this sample, this clonotype turned up once. This rearrangement joins TRBV2 to TRBJ2-7; TRBD1 agrees at 12 bases. The CDR3 length is 17 residues. The germline gives CDR1 SNHLY, CDR2 FYNNEI. With V trimmed by 5 bases and J by 2 bases, 10 bases remained unmatched. The CDR3, as DNA: TGTGCCAGCAGTAAACCGGGACAGGGGGCGCCTCCCTACGAGCAGTACTTC. It codes for CASSKPGQGAPPYEQYF.

J is TRBJ1-4 and V is TRBV20-1; D unclear. The CDR3 extends over 11 amino acids. V was pared by 0 bases and J by 11 bases, with 7 bases between. Germline CDR1 and CDR2: DFQATT and SNEGSKA (reference sequence). CDR3 nucleotides: TGCAGTGCTAGAGATAATAGGAAACTGTTTTTT. Translating it yields CSARDNRKLFF.

This clonotype was counted between two and nine times. This chain connects TRBV29-1 to TRBJ2-7; the match to TRBD2 covers 16 bases. The germline V gene encodes CDR1 SQVTM and CDR2 ANQGSEA. After removal of 3 bases from V and 6 bases from J, the junction contained 2 bases not matched to a gene. This CDR3 contains 14 residues. The CDR3 DNA is TGCAGCGTTGAGGGGACTAGCGGGAGGGTCGAGCAGTACTTC. Its translation is CSVEGTSGRVEQYF.

This clonotype was detected a few times. This chain uses TRBV5-1 with TRBJ1-2; 9 bases map to TRBD1. The CDR3 consists of 14 residues. CDR1 and CDR2 from the germline V gene are SGHRS and YFSETQ. V lost 4 bases to trimming and J lost 8 bases; unmatched junction nucleotides: 9. The CDR3 nucleotides read TGCGCCAGCAGCCCGGGACAGGGCCTGGAAGGCTACACCTTC. Translated, it gives CASSPGQGLEGYTF. The whole variable domain, remainder taken from reference TRBV5-1 and TRBJ1-2, is KAGVTQTPRYLIKTRGQQVTLSCSPISGHRSVSWYQQTPGQGLQFLFEYFSETQRNKGNFPGRFSGRQFSNSRSEMNVSTLELGDSALYLCASSPGQGLEGYTFGSGTRLTVV.

Comments on this clonotype: Its ends do not fully match the called genes, so a read error is possible. J is TRBJ1-3 and V is TRBV10-3; no clear D gene. This CDR3 is 15 amino acids long. Germline V gene sequence: CDR1 ENHRY, CDR2 SYGVKD. CDR3 loop: CASSFLEDSGNTIYF. In nucleotides, the CDR3 is TGTGCCAGCAGTTTTTTAGAGGACTCTGGAAACACCATATATTTT.

Points on this clonotype: Germline and junction disagree at one end, which may indicate a read error. This chain joins TRBV12-3 or TRBV12-4 and TRBJ2-5; TRBD2 matches 7 bases. The CDR3 consists of 14 residues. CDR3 nucleotide sequence: TGTGCCAGCAGCTTAGGGTGGGAGGGGGAGACCCAGTACTTC. It encodes CASSLGWEGETQYF.

To note about this clonotype: A much more abundant neighbour one base away suggests this may be a read error. This chain joins TRBV19 and TRBJ1-1; no firm D call. CDR1 LNHDA and CDR2 SQIVND come from the germline V gene (reference sequence). The CDR3 sequence is 15 residues long. Trimming cost V 1 base and J 0 bases, with 9 bases left between them. The DNA of the CDR3 is TGTGCCAGTAGTATAGGTTGGAGCCTGAACACTGAAGCTTTCTTT. Protein sequence: CASSIGWSLNTEAFF.

The rearrangement links TRBV12-3 or TRBV12-4 to TRBJ1-5, with 8 bases identical to TRBD1. This CDR3 has 15 amino acids. After removal of 1 base from V and 6 bases from J, the junction contained 5 bases not matched to a gene. The CDR3 protein is CASSLVVTGAQPQHF. CDR3 in DNA: TGTGCCAGCAGTTTAGTTGTGACAGGGGCTCAGCCCCAGCATTTT.

This clonotype occurred many times. V gene TRBV7-9 combines with J gene TRBJ1-2, with a weak D call TRBD1 (6 bases). Germline V gene sequence: CDR1 SEHNR, CDR2 FQNEAQ (reference sequence). The CDR3 covers 15 residues. V was shortened by 1 base and J by 0 bases, with 9 bases between the two germline ends. CDR3 in DNA: TGTGCCAGCAGCTTAGGGCAGGGGACTAACTATGGCTACACCTTC. Protein product: CASSLGQGTNYGYTF.

This clonotype was observed at least ten times. This chain joins TRBV15 and TRBJ1-5; D unclear. V was trimmed by 7 bases and J by 8 bases, leaving 18 bases between them. Per germline, CDR1 LNHNV and CDR2 YYDKDF (reference sequence). The CDR3 consists of 14 residues. CDR3 nucleotide sequence: TGTGCCACCACCCTTCTACTGTTATCAGAGCCCCAGCATTTT. It is translated as CATTLLLLSEPQHF.

This rearrangement joins TRBV29-1 to TRBJ1-5, with a weak D call TRBD1 (6 bases). The CDR3 runs 10 residues. Between the trimmed V and J ends, which lost 1 base and 15 bases, there was a span of 10 bases. Germline V lookup: CDR1 SQVTM, CDR2 ANQGSEA. The CDR3 DNA is TGCAGCGTTGAAGGGCAGGGGCGGCATTTT. Protein product: CSVEGQGRHF.

This clonotype was found a few times. The CDR3 DNA reads as TGTGCCAGCAGCCACACCACGGAACCTAACTATGGCTACACCTTC. It encodes CASSHTTEPNYGYTF. The V and J genes are TRBV7-9 and TRBJ1-2; D gene ambiguous. Looked up from germline, CDR1 is SEHNR and CDR2 is FQNEAQ (reference sequence). Trimming removed 5 bases at V and 0 bases at J, with 13 bases between. The CDR3 is 15 residues long.

This clonotype has ten or more counts. The V call is TRBV9, the J call TRBJ2-2; no definite D call. Germline V lookup: CDR1 SGDLS, CDR2 YYNGEE. This CDR3 is 13 amino acids long. V was trimmed by 2 bases and J by 1 base, leaving 3 bases between them. The CDR3 is CASSVGNTGELFF. The CDR3 nucleotides are TGTGCCAGCAGCGTGGGGAACACCGGGGAGCTGTTTTTT.

This chain joins TRBV7-9 and TRBJ2-7; D is unresolved. In germline, CDR1 is SEHNR, CDR2 FQNEAQ (reference sequence). Trimming removed 1 base at V and 9 bases at J, with 10 bases between. CDR3 length: 12 amino acids. CDR3 protein: CASSLDRSTQYF. The CDR3 region has the DNA TGTGCCAGCAGCTTAGACAGAAGCACGCAGTACTTC.

About this clonotype itself: This clone may be a read error of a much larger clone one base away. The gene calls are TRBV10-3 and TRBJ1-4; no clear D. With 4 bases removed from V and 3 bases from J, the gap between germline ends came to 9 bases. The CDR3 totals 14 residues. Germline lookup yields CDR1 ENHRY and CDR2 SYGVKD. The CDR3 DNA sequence: TGTGCCATCAGTGGGGATGCAGCTAATGAAAAACTGTTTTTT. This sequence encodes CAISGDAANEKLFF.

The V and J genes are TRBV10-3 and TRBJ2-3; TRBD2 aligns across 7 bases. This CDR3 comprises 15 residues. Trimming cost V 11 bases and J 0 bases; bases outside gene matches: 11. Germline V lookup: CDR1 ENHRY, CDR2 SYGVKD. CDR3: CAAGGKEPSTDTQYF. CDR3 DNA: TGTGCCGCCGGGGGGAAAGAACCCAGCACAGATACGCAGTATTTT.

The chain has TRBV11-1 and TRBJ1-3; tentative D call: TRBD1 (6 bases). The germline V and J ends were trimmed by 5 bases and 4 bases, with 18 bases remaining between them. The CDR3 consists of 16 residues. Per germline, CDR1 SGHAT and CDR2 FQDESV (reference sequence). The CDR3: CASSPTFSGVGNTIYF. CDR3 sequence (DNA): TGTGCCAGCAGCCCAACGTTTTCAGGGGTCGGAAACACCATATATTTT.

This clonotype occurred many times. The CDR3 sequence: CASSVDRGTYGYTF. CDR3 bases: TGTGCCAGCAGCGTAGACAGGGGTACTTATGGCTACACCTTC. V gene TRBV9 combines with J gene TRBJ1-2; TRBD1 aligns across 7 bases. The CDR3 has 14 amino acids. V gave up 0 bases and J gave up 5 bases; unmatched junction bases: 4. Germline CDR1 and CDR2: SGDLS and YYNGEE.

This rearrangement joins TRBV7-9 to TRBJ2-7, with 11 bases fitting TRBD1. Germline V gene lookup returns CDR1 SEHNR and CDR2 FQNEAQ (reference sequence). V lost 5 bases and J lost 3; bases outside the gene matches: 9. The CDR3 has 16 amino acids. CDR3: CASSTSRDRGDYEQYF. CDR3 nucleotides: TGTGCCAGCAGCACGAGCCGGGACAGGGGGGACTACGAGCAGTACTTC.